Listed here are 8 T cell receptor beta chains from one sample, sequenced in a study of T cell clonality in common variable immunodeficiency. Repertoires were generated with immunoSEQ multiplex PCR, while TCRdb's copy carries only in-frame clones and drops some. The sample presents 35,000 to 50,000 clones, none singletons. Sequencing was carried out using peripheral blood mononuclear cells. These receptors all stem from a person aged 18-69 years in good health.

This clone was observed a handful of times. The CDR3 end is not reached by the read, which stops 3 residues before it; the germline J gene fills it in. V gene TRBV7-6 combines with J gene TRBJ2-5, with D possibly matching TRBD2 (5 bases). Per the germline V gene, CDR1 is SGHVS and CDR2 is FNYEAQ. The CDR3 runs 14 residues. Deletions cut 1 base from V and 3 bases from J, with 9 bases between. The CDR3: CASSLVIGEETQYF. Partial CDR3 DNA: TGTGCCAGCAGCTTAGTTATCGGGGAAGAGACC.

Note on this clone: The read comes to an end 3 residues before the CDR3 does, leaving the germline J gene to fill in the end. The chain has TRBV19 and TRBJ1-2, with D perhaps matching TRBD1 (5 bases). This CDR3 has 13 residues. CDR1 and CDR2 from the germline V gene are LNHDA and SQIVND (reference sequence). Deletions cut 9 bases from V and 6 bases from J, with 17 bases between. The chain's CDR3 is CASQYVGGDGYTF. CDR3 DNA (partial): TGTGCCAGCCAGTATGTTGGGGGGGATGGC. Full variable domain (remainder filled in from reference TRBV19 and TRBJ1-2): DGGITQSPKYLFRKEGQNVTLSCEQNLNHDAMYWYRQDPGQGLRLIYYSQIVNDFQKGDIAEGYSVSREKKESFPLTVTSAQKNPTAFYLCASQYVGGDGYTFGSGTRLTVV.

This clone was counted many times. The DNA ends 3 residues before the CDR3 does, and the rest of the CDR3 is filled in from the germline J gene. This chain uses TRBV19 with TRBJ2-1; TRBD2 matches at 11 bases. The CDR3 is made up of 16 amino acids. V was clipped by 7 bases and J by 3 bases; unmatched bases: 8. The germline gives CDR1 LNHDA, CDR2 SQIVND (reference sequence). This CDR3 reads CASTLTSGGYYNEQFF. The part of the CDR3 DNA that was read is TGTGCCAGTACCTTAACTAGCGGGGGATACTACAATGAG.

This clone was seen many times. The CDR3 extends 3 residues past the end of the read, so its final part is completed from the germline J gene. V and J are TRBV29-1 and TRBJ2-5; D not resolved. Germline V gene lookup returns CDR1 SQVTM and CDR2 ANQGSEA. The length of the CDR3 is 10 residues. Trimming left V 4 bases short and J 5 bases short, with 5 bases between. The part of the CDR3 DNA that was read is TGCAGCGTTGGAAGGGAGACC. Its translation: CSVGRET. The entire CDR3 is CSVGRETQYF.

This clone showed up many times. The read finishes 3 residues shy of the CDR3 end, and the germline J gene is used to complete it. This chain joins TRBV5-1 and TRBJ2-1; TRBD2 aligns across 11 bases. The CDR3 contains 17 residues. J gave up 4 bases and V 0 bases, and 6 bases lay outside the gene matches. The germline V gene encodes CDR1 SGHRS and CDR2 YFSETQ. CDR3 protein: CASSLALAGGSYNEQFF. The part of the CDR3 DNA that was read is TGCGCCAGCAGCTTGGCGCTAGCGGGGGGCAGTTACAATGAG.

This clone was detected ten times or more. The CDR3 end falls 3 residues outside the read, so it is completed with the germline J gene. The chain has TRBV6-1 and TRBJ1-1; D call uncertain. This CDR3 comprises 14 residues. Germline V lookup: CDR1 MNHNS, CDR2 SASEGT. The V end lost 4 bases, the J end lost 2 bases, and 11 bases lay between the germline ends. CDR3 protein: CASSAWADNTEAFF. The DNA read from the CDR3 is TGTGCCAGCAGTGCCTGGGCCGATAACACTGAA.

This clone was found many times. Read data end 3 residues before the CDR3 end; the end is taken from the germline J gene. The rearrangement links TRBV7-2 to TRBJ2-2; 7 bases fit TRBD1. The CDR3 spans 15 residues. The V gene end was trimmed by 3 bases and the J gene end by 4 bases; junction bases not matched to a gene: 5. Germline CDR1 reads SGHTA; CDR2 reads FQGNSA. CDR3: CTSSFHRTGTGELFF. The covered CDR3 bases are TGTACCAGCAGCTTTCACCGGACAGGCACCGGGGAG.

This clone was detected ten times or more. Sequencing ends 3 residues short of the CDR3 end; the germline J gene provides the rest. This chain connects TRBV5-5 to TRBJ2-3, with a tentative D call TRBD2 (5 bases). CDR1 is SGHKS and CDR2 is YYEKEE in the germline V gene (reference sequence). The germline V and J ends were trimmed by 3 bases and 1 base, with 12 bases remaining between them. This CDR3 is built from 15 residues. The CDR3: CASSYFPGGTDTQYF. The CDR3 DNA, read in part, is TGTGCCAGCAGCTACTTCCCCGGGGGCACAGATACG.